The 30 T cell receptor beta chains below come from one sample, sequenced in a study of T cell clonality in common variable immunodeficiency. Only in-frame clones appear in the TCRdb table, and some are missing; sequencing was by immunoSEQ multiplex PCR. Observed in the sample are about 39,000 clones, none of them singletons. The sequenced material came from peripheral blood mononuclear cells. The receptors stem from a person aged 18 to 70 in good health.

There are many counts of this clone. The CDR3 extends 3 residues past the end of the read, so its final part is completed from the germline J gene. The rearrangement joins TRBV12-3 or TRBV12-4 to TRBJ2-1, with a weak D call TRBD2 (5 bases). There are 13 residues in the CDR3. V lost 6 bases to trimming and J lost 2 bases, with 8 bases between them. CDR3 amino acids: CASRLGTYNEQFF. CDR3 DNA (partial): TGTGCCAGCAGACTAGGGACCTACAATGAG.

In this sample, this clone turned up a few times. The CDR3 end lies 3 residues beyond the end of the read and is filled in from the germline J gene. The V and J genes are TRBV7-2 and TRBJ2-1; D gene uncertain. Germline V gene sequence: CDR1 SGHTA, CDR2 FQGNSA. The CDR3 is made up of 15 amino acids. V lost 5 bases to trimming and J lost 1 base, with 12 bases between them. CDR3 DNA, as far as it was read: TGTGCCAGCAGCAGAACTGGTGATTCCTACAATGAG. It codes for CASSRTGDSYNE. From start to end, the CDR3 is CASSRTGDSYNEQFF. Supplemented by reference TRBV7-2 and TRBJ2-1, the full variable domain reads GAGVSQSPSNKVTEKGKDVELRCDPISGHTALYWYRQSLGQGLEFLIYFQGNSAPDKSGLPSDRFSAERTGGSVSTLTIQRTQQEDSAVYLCASSRTGDSYNEQFFGPGTRLTVL.

This clone was counted ten times or more. The sequence runs out 3 residues before the end of the CDR3; the remainder is reconstructed from the germline J gene. This chain joins TRBV10-1 and TRBJ2-5; D might be TRBD2 (5 bases). This CDR3 comprises 12 residues. Germline CDR1 reads WNHNN; CDR2 reads SYGVQD (reference sequence). Trimming shortened V by 4 bases and J by 5 bases, and 8 bases separated the two germline ends. The part of the CDR3 DNA that was read is TGCGCCAGCAGTGGAGGGTCGGAGACC. This encodes CASSGGSET. The CDR3 reads in full as CASSGGSETQYF.

This clone was recorded at least ten times. The CDR3 is cut off 3 residues early in the read; its end comes from the germline J gene. The chain joins TRBV29-1 to TRBJ2-2, with D perhaps TRBD2 (5 bases). V was clipped by 7 bases and J by 3 bases, with 15 bases between them. CDR3 length equals 14 residues. Germline CDR1 SQVTM, CDR2 ANQGSEA. CDR3 sequence reads: CSATISGYTGELFF. The DNA read from the CDR3 is TGCAGCGCCACCATAAGCGGTTACACCGGGGAG.

This clone was seen many times. The read halts 3 residues ahead of the CDR3 end, with the missing end drawn from the germline J gene. The chain is built from TRBV18 and TRBJ2-3; possibly TRBD2 for D (6 bases). CDR3 length equals 16 residues. Germline assignment: CDR1 KGHSH and CDR2 LQKENI. Trimming took 0 bases from V and 0 from J, leaving 10 bases between them. The CDR3 spells CASSPPGGPSTDTQYF. Incomplete CDR3 DNA: TGTGCCAGCTCACCACCCGGGGGACCTAGCACAGATACG. The full variable domain, rest sourced from reference TRBV18 and TRBJ2-3, is NAGVMQNPRHLVRRRGQEARLRCSPMKGHSHVYWYRQLPEEGLKFMVYLQKENIIDESGMPKERFSAEFPKEGPSILRIQQVVRGDSAAYFCASSPPGGPSTDTQYFGPGTRLTVL.

The table lists this clone with many counts. Read coverage stops 3 residues before the CDR3 terminus; the germline J gene supplies the remainder. This rearrangement joins TRBV5-1 to TRBJ2-7; perhaps TRBD1 as D (5 bases). V was shortened by 2 bases and J by 2 bases, with 8 bases between the two germline ends. This CDR3 is 13 amino acids long. Germline V gives CDR1 SGHRS, CDR2 YFSETQ. The sequenced CDR3 bases are TGCGCCAGCAGCTTAGACAGTACCTACGAG. This sequence encodes CASSLDSTYE. The full CDR3 sequence reads CASSLDSTYEQYF.

This clone was counted a few times. The CDR3 end falls 3 residues outside the read, so it is completed with the germline J gene. The chain carries TRBV19 and TRBJ1-2; 12 nucleotides agree with TRBD1. The CDR3 is 16 residues long. The trim removed 5 bases at V and 6 bases at J, leaving 10 bases unmatched. Per the germline V gene, CDR1 is LNHDA and CDR2 is SQIVND (reference sequence). CDR3 in amino acids: CASSSTGTGGFHGYTF. CDR3 DNA (partial): TGTGCCAGTAGTTCAACCGGGACAGGGGGCTTTCATGGC.

Sample share makes this clone medium-sized (0.01 to 0.1%). The CDR3 end is not reached by the read, which stops 3 residues before it; the germline J gene fills it in. This rearrangement joins TRBV6-4 to TRBJ2-3, with TRBD2 matching over 7 bases. Looked up from germline, CDR1 is MRHNA and CDR2 is SNTAGT. Trimming removed 0 bases from V and 4 bases from J; junction bases left unmatched: 1. The CDR3 has 14 residues. The sequenced part of the CDR3 DNA is TGTGCCAGCAGTGACTCTGCGGGAGCAGATACG. The encoded protein is CASSDSAGADT. Given in full, the CDR3 is CASSDSAGADTQYF.

This clone showed up many times. The read ends 3 residues shy of where the CDR3 ends; the end is completed using the germline J gene. The gene calls are TRBV29-1 and TRBJ1-2; TRBD1 matches at 7 bases. V dropped 6 bases and J dropped 4; count of bases not matched to a gene: 8. The CDR3 runs 13 residues. Germline-derived CDR1 and CDR2 are SQVTM and ANQGSEA. The CDR3 reads CSVATGTVYGYTF. The sequenced part of the CDR3 DNA is TGCAGCGTGGCGACCGGGACAGTCTATGGC.

This clone was recorded many times. A junction end diverges from the germline sequence, so it may reflect a read error. The read stops 3 residues short of the end of the CDR3; the missing end is completed from the germline J gene. The rearrangement links TRBV6-2 or TRBV6-3 to TRBJ2-1; D not resolved. The CDR3 is 11 residues long. The germline V gene has CDR1 MNHEY and CDR2 SVGEGT. The covered CDR3 bases are TGTGCCAGCAGTTTATACAGTGAG. This translates into CASSLYSE. The entire CDR3 sequence reads CASSLYSEQFF.

The table lists this clone with a few counts. It may be a read error: a sequence one base away is much more abundant. The CDR3 extends 3 residues past the end of the read, so its final part is completed from the germline J gene. The gene calls are TRBV2 and TRBJ2-1; 7 nucleotides agree with TRBD2. Trimming cost V 9 bases and J 3 bases; bases outside gene matches: 2. Germline assignment: CDR1 SNHLY and CDR2 FYNNEI. The CDR3 runs to 12 residues. The CDR3 bases that were read are TGTGCCAGTGGACTAGGCTACAATGAG. The encoded protein is CASGLGYNE. In full, the CDR3 is CASGLGYNEQFF.

This clone has a handful of counts. The DNA ends 3 residues before the CDR3 does, and the rest of the CDR3 is filled in from the germline J gene. V gene TRBV19 combines with J gene TRBJ2-7; 8 bases are shared with TRBD2. The CDR3 spans 15 residues. The V gene's germline CDR1 is LNHDA and CDR2 SQIVND (reference sequence). The V gene end was trimmed by 3 bases and the J gene end by 3 bases; junction bases not matched to a gene: 7. The CDR3 sequence: CASSIESGSNYEQYF. CDR3 bases read: TGTGCCAGTAGTATTGAGAGCGGGAGTAACTACGAG.

This clone was detected many times. The CDR3 end is not reached by the read, which stops 3 residues before it; the germline J gene fills it in. This chain joins TRBV20-1 and TRBJ1-1; D is perhaps TRBD1 (5 bases). In germline, CDR1 is DFQATT, CDR2 SNEGSKA (reference sequence). This CDR3 contains 13 residues. CDR3 DNA (partial): TGCAGTGCTAGGGTGGACACAACTGGGCGA. Translated, it gives CSARVDTTGR. The full CDR3 sequence reads CSARVDTTGRAFF.

There are many counts of this clone. From the germline J gene comes the end of the CDR3, since the read stops 3 residues before it. This chain joins TRBV6-4 and TRBJ2-3; 9 nucleotides match TRBD2. Germline trimming cut 2 bases from V and 1 base from J; bases unmatched to any gene: 13. CDR1 MRHNA and CDR2 SNTAGT come from the germline V gene. The CDR3 has 19 amino acids. Partial CDR3 DNA: TGTGCCAGCAGTGACAATAGCGGGAGTGGTTTCTTCCGCACAGATACG. It translates to CASSDNSGSGFFRTDT. The whole CDR3 region reads CASSDNSGSGFFRTDTQYF.

This clone was picked up many times. With the read ending 3 residues before the CDR3 end, the germline J gene is used to fill in that end. This chain uses TRBV29-1 with TRBJ1-1; D is possibly TRBD1 (6 bases). From germline, CDR1 is SQVTM and CDR2 ANQGSEA. The CDR3 loop spans 14 amino acids. V lost 5 bases and J 2 bases, leaving 15 bases between the germline ends. This CDR3 is CSVCCPGTNTEAFF. Partial CDR3 DNA: TGCAGCGTTTGTTGCCCAGGGACAAACACTGAA.

This clone has ten or more counts. The read ends 3 residues shy of where the CDR3 ends; the end is completed using the germline J gene. This chain joins TRBV19 and TRBJ2-7, with D possibly matching TRBD2 (5 bases). V dropped 10 bases and J dropped 1 base, with 5 bases sitting between them. The CDR3 loop spans 10 amino acids. Germline V gene sequence: CDR1 LNHDA, CDR2 SQIVND (reference sequence). The CDR3 bases that were read are TGTGCCACGGGGTCCTACGAG. Residues: CATGSYE. The whole CDR3 sequence is CATGSYEQYF.

This clone was detected a few times. Read sequence stops 3 residues before the CDR3 end, and the germline J gene provides the missing end. The chain employs TRBV2 and TRBJ1-1; maybe TRBD1 (6 bases). From germline, CDR1 is SNHLY and CDR2 FYNNEI. The V and J ends lost 5 bases and 1 base respectively, with 8 bases between them. CDR3 length: 13 residues. CDR3 DNA, as far as it was read: TGTGCCAGCAGTCTGGACAGGAACACTGAA. Its protein is CASSLDRNTE. The CDR3 as a whole reads CASSLDRNTEAFF.

The sample holds many counts of this clone. The read halts 3 residues ahead of the CDR3 end, with the missing end drawn from the germline J gene. The V call is TRBV2, the J call TRBJ2-2; 10 nucleotides align to TRBD2. The V gene end was trimmed by 4 bases and the J gene end by 1 base; junction bases not matched to a gene: 0. The CDR3 sequence is 15 residues long. CDR1 SNHLY and CDR2 FYNNEI come from the germline V gene. CDR3: CASSGLAGNTGELFF. The part of the CDR3 DNA that was read is TGTGCCAGCAGTGGACTAGCGGGGAACACCGGGGAG.

This clone was found many times. Coverage ceases 3 residues before the CDR3 finishes, and the germline J gene fills in the end. The chain has TRBV5-6 and TRBJ1-1; unclear D gene. The V and J ends lost 2 bases and 3 bases respectively, with 14 bases between them. Per germline, CDR1 SGHDT and CDR2 YYEEEE. This CDR3 has 15 amino acids. The CDR3 DNA, read in part, is TGTGCCAGCAGCTTTATCGGGGTCCGGGACACTGAA. As protein: CASSFIGVRDTE. The complete CDR3 sequence is CASSFIGVRDTEAFF.

This clone showed up many times. The sequence runs out 3 residues before the end of the CDR3; the remainder is reconstructed from the germline J gene. The J gene is TRBJ1-2, the V gene TRBV7-3; a possible D gene is TRBD1 (5 bases). Germline CDR1 is SGHTA and CDR2 is FQGTGA. The CDR3 covers 15 residues. V gave up 4 bases and J gave up 0 bases, with 12 bases separating them. CDR3 residues: CASSSQGIANYGYTF. The CDR3 DNA, read in part, is TGTGCCAGCAGCTCCCAGGGAATAGCTAACTATGGC.

This clone was recorded at least ten times. The read is 3 residues too short to cover the CDR3 end, so that end is filled in from the germline J gene. V is TRBV6-1 and J is TRBJ1-4, with D possibly being TRBD1 (6 bases). There are 13 residues in the CDR3. The germline CDR1 and CDR2 sequences are MNHNS and SASEGT. The V gene lost 3 bases and the J gene lost 7 bases, with 9 bases spanning the gap. The DNA read from the CDR3 is TGTGCCAGCAGTGACAGGGGTAGTGAAAAA. Translated, it gives CASSDRGSEK. The complete CDR3 protein is CASSDRGSEKLFF.

This clone occurred many times. The CDR3 goes on 3 residues after the read ends, and that part is filled in from the germline J gene. This chain connects TRBV20-1 to TRBJ1-6; the match to TRBD1 covers 8 bases. Per the germline V gene, CDR1 is DFQATT and CDR2 is SNEGSKA (reference sequence). The CDR3 is made up of 11 amino acids. The sequenced part of the CDR3 DNA is TGCAGAGGACAGGGTAATTCACCC. This gives the protein CRGQGNSP. Given in full, the CDR3 is CRGQGNSPLHF.

This clone was seen repeatedly, ten times or more. The read terminates 3 residues before the CDR3 end, so the remaining end is supplied by the germline J gene. The rearrangement joins TRBV6-1 to TRBJ2-7, with 9 bases fitting TRBD2. Germline lookup yields CDR1 MNHNS and CDR2 SASEGT. V trimming: 0 bases; J trimming: 4 bases; junction bases outside the gene matches: 7. The CDR3 runs to 16 residues. The chain's CDR3 is CASSEASRTSAYEQYF. Incomplete CDR3 DNA: TGTGCCAGCAGTGAAGCTAGTAGGACTAGCGCGTACGAG.

This clone was recorded many times. The read stops 3 residues short of the end of the CDR3; the missing end is completed from the germline J gene. The gene calls are TRBV2 and TRBJ1-1; 8 bases are shared with TRBD1. This CDR3 has 14 amino acids. Germline V gives CDR1 SNHLY, CDR2 FYNNEI. V lost 8 bases to trimming and J lost 1 base; unmatched junction nucleotides: 6. CDR3 DNA (partial): TGTGCCAGCGCTAAAGGGACAGGGAACACTGAA. Amino acids: CASAKGTGNTE. The whole CDR3 region reads CASAKGTGNTEAFF.

There are many counts of this clone. The read ends 3 residues before the CDR3 terminus; that terminus is restored from the germline J gene. This sequence joins TRBV5-1 and TRBJ2-6; TRBD2 agrees at 12 bases. CDR3 length: 19 amino acids. Germline V gene data show CDR1 as SGHRS and CDR2 as YFSETQ. V gave up 2 bases and J gave up 0 bases; unmatched junction bases: 6. Incomplete CDR3 DNA: TGCGCCAGCAGCTTCCCCCGACTAGCGGGAGTCTCTGGGGCCAACGTC. Translating gives CASSFPRLAGVSGANV. The entire CDR3 is CASSFPRLAGVSGANVLTF.

At least ten counts were recorded for this clone. The read stops 3 residues short of the end of the CDR3; the missing end is completed from the germline J gene. The V and J genes are TRBV20-1 and TRBJ2-7; a possible D gene is TRBD2 (5 bases). The V end lost 5 bases, the J end lost 4 bases, and 15 bases lay between the germline ends. The CDR3 totals 13 residues. Germline V gene data show CDR1 as DFQATT and CDR2 as SNEGSKA (reference sequence). The CDR3: CSAVSGNGYEQYF. Incomplete CDR3 DNA: TGCAGTGCTGTGAGCGGTAATGGGTACGAG.

Regarding this clone: The read ends 3 residues early relative to the CDR3; the germline J gene fills the gap. The chain carries TRBV19 and TRBJ1-2; D is unresolved. Germline V gene sequence: CDR1 LNHDA, CDR2 SQIVND (reference sequence). The CDR3 extends over 16 amino acids. CDR3 region: CASSSHSGSSTDTYTF. The CDR3 bases that were read are TGTGCCAGTAGCAGCCACAGCGGGTCTAGCACAGATACC.

This clone was seen ten or more times. The CDR3 is cut off 3 residues early in the read; its end comes from the germline J gene. The chain carries TRBV30 and TRBJ2-7; possible D gene TRBD2, 6 bases. V shed 2 bases and J shed 2 bases, with 10 bases lying between them. Germline lookup yields CDR1 GTSNPN and CDR2 SVGIG (reference sequence). This CDR3 has 13 amino acids. The CDR3 DNA, read in part, is TGTGCCTGGAGTCACGGGGGTCCCTACGAG. It translates to CAWSHGGPYE. The whole CDR3 protein is CAWSHGGPYEQYF.

This clone has just a few counts. Sequencing ends 3 residues short of the CDR3 end; the germline J gene provides the rest. The genes are TRBV2 and TRBJ1-1, with 9 nucleotides matching TRBD1. The J segment lost 0 bases and the V segment lost 6 bases, leaving 8 bases of the junction unmatched. Looked up from germline, CDR1 is SNHLY and CDR2 is FYNNEI. CDR3 size: 16 residues. The CDR3 bases that were read are TGTGCCAGCAGCGCCGACAGGGGGAGAATGAACACTGAA. It specifies CASSADRGRMNTE. The whole CDR3 sequence reads CASSADRGRMNTEAFF.

A note on this clone: The CDR3 goes on 3 residues after the read ends, and that part is filled in from the germline J gene. This sequence joins TRBV11-3 and TRBJ2-7, with 7 bases that match TRBD2. The CDR3 runs to 12 residues. With 5 bases clipped from V and 6 bases from J, the junction kept 4 bases outside the gene matches. CDR1 and CDR2 from the germline V gene are SGHNT and YENEEA. CDR3: CASSLGLGEQYF. CDR3 DNA (partial): TGTGCCAGCAGCCTTGGACTAGGCGAG.